A selection of T cell receptor beta chains follows, all from one sample in a study of T cells in Graves' hyperthyroidism and ophthalmopathy. TCRdb reprocessed the multiplex PCR reads with MiXCR, giving one entry per CDR3 protein. The sample consists of 530,000 or so distinct CDR3 sequences, approximately 44% of them appearing once. Sequenced sample: peripheral blood or thyroid tissue (not recorded which). These receptors all come from a young woman with Graves' hyperthyroidism. CDR3s include the opening cysteine and the closing phenylalanine or tryptophan. The D gene is left open where the match is weak. Some rows mark clone size as missing; the rest say once, few, many or name a class of expanded clone.

- - TRBJ2-7 TRBV29-1 TGCAGCGTTAGGGCAGGGAACTACGAGCAGTACTTC CSVRAGNYEQYF
- - TRBJ2-2 TRBV12-3/TRBV12-4 TGTGCCAGCAGTTTAGAGGGTTCGAGCACCACGAACACCGGGGAGCTGTTTTTT CASSLEGSSTTNTGELFF
- - TRBJ2-7 TRBV7-9 TGTGCCAGCAGCTTAAGGGCGGTACAGGGTGAGCAGTACTTC CASSLRAVQGEQYF
many TRBD1 TRBJ1-1 TRBV10-3 TGTGCCATCAGTGACCCTGGACAGGGGGGAACTGAAGCTTTCTTT CAISDPGQGGTEAFF
- - TRBJ2-5 TRBV20-1 TGCAGTGCAAAATCGGGGCAGGGCTTGGAGACCCAGTACTTC CSAKSGQGLETQYF
many - TRBJ2-7 TRBV7-6 TGTGCCAGCAGCGCGTCGGGACAAAACTACGAGCAGTACTTC CASSASGQNYEQYF
once - TRBJ1-6 TRBV2 TGTGCCAGCAGTGAAGTGGGAGGACCCCTCCACTTT CASSEVGGPLHF
few - TRBJ2-7 TRBV5-1 TGCGCCAGCAGCTGGGGAGAGGGGCCTTTGTACTTC CASSWGEGPLYF
many - TRBJ1-5 TRBV20-1 TGCAGTGCTAGAGTAGGAGGGACCGGCAATCAGCCCCAGCATTTT CSARVGGTGNQPQHF
- - TRBJ2-7 TRBV7-9 TGTGCCAGCAGCTCCTCGGGATTGGGACGGGGCCCCTACGAGCAGTACTTC CASSSSGLGRGPYEQYF
- - TRBJ2-7 TRBV4-1 TGCGCCAGCAGCGAAGTAAAAGGAGTCGCCGGCGAGCAGTACTTC CASSEVKGVAGEQYF
- - TRBJ1-2 TRBV5-1 TGTGCCAGCAGCTTAGAGGGCAGGAGCTCTGGAAACACCTTC CASSLEGRSSGNTF
many TRBD1 TRBJ2-7 TRBV6-5 TGTGCCACCAAGACAGGGGGAAGTGTATACGAGCAGTACTTC CATKTGGSVYEQYF
few - TRBJ1-5 TRBV18 TGTGCCAGCTCACCTTTACAGGAGCAGCCCCAGCATTTT CASSPLQEQPQHF
- - TRBJ2-3 TRBV5-2 TGTGCCAGCAACACGGGGCGAAGGGGGCTGAACACAGATACGCAGTATTTT CASNTGRRGLNTDTQYF
- - TRBJ1-2 TRBV5-4 TGTGCCAGTAAGAGAGAGCTGCAGGTCAGAAACGATGGCCACACCTTC CASKRELQVRNDGHTF
- TRBD2 TRBJ2-3 TRBV20-1 TGCAGTGCCTTCGGGGCTGGCGGGAGGGCAAGGACAGATACGCAGTATTTT CSAFGAGGRARTDTQYF
many TRBD2 TRBJ2-5 TRBV7-6 TGTGCCAGCGCTGGGCCCCCTCTGCGGGAGGTGGAGACCCAGTACTTC CASAGPPLREVETQYF
- - TRBJ2-5 TRBV27 TGTGCCGGCAGTCTTGGGGAGACCCAGTACTTC CAGSLGETQYF